These 9 T cell receptor beta chains were all obtained from the same sample, sequenced in a study of Tregs in tolerant kidney transplant recipients. The table came from immunoSEQ multiplex PCR; TCRdb's copy has only in-frame clones and leaves some out. This listing includes some 52,000 clones. The sequenced sample was CD4+ T cells from blood, obtained before the transplant. All receptors come from a human donor who received a combined kidney and bone marrow transplant.

As regards this clone: Read data end 3 residues before the CDR3 end; the end is taken from the germline J gene. This sequence joins TRBV5-1 and TRBJ2-6; 7 positions agree with TRBD1. The CDR3 is 16 amino acids. Germline V gene sequence: CDR1 SGHRS, CDR2 YFSETQ. V shed 4 bases and J 0 bases; nucleotides not matched to a gene: 4. Partial CDR3 DNA: TGCGCCAGCAGCAAGGACAGGACCTCTGGGGCCAACGTC. Amino acids: CASSKDRTSGANV. The CDR3, in full, reads CASSKDRTSGANVLTF.

To note about this clone: The DNA ends 3 residues before the CDR3 does, and the rest of the CDR3 is filled in from the germline J gene. This chain connects TRBV7-9 to TRBJ2-3; 9 nucleotides line up with TRBD2. V was pared by 11 bases and J by 4 bases, with 7 bases of the junction left unmatched. Germline assignment: CDR1 SEHNR and CDR2 FQNEAQ (reference sequence). The CDR3 runs 13 residues. The CDR3 loop reads CASQASGADTQYF. The CDR3 bases that were read are TGTGCCTCACAGGCTAGCGGGGCAGATACG.

As regards this clone: The read ends 3 residues early relative to the CDR3; the germline J gene fills the gap. The chain joins TRBV19 to TRBJ2-2; D is uncertain. Germline CDR1 LNHDA, CDR2 SQIVND (reference sequence). The CDR3 spans 13 residues. The V end lost 3 bases, the J end lost 1 base, and 3 bases lay between the germline ends. The chain's CDR3 is CASSIQNTGELFF. The part of the CDR3 DNA that was read is TGTGCCAGTAGTATCCAGAACACCGGGGAG.

On this clone itself: With the read ending 3 residues before the CDR3 end, the germline J gene is used to fill in that end. The rearrangement uses TRBV19 and TRBJ1-1; TRBD1 aligns across 8 bases. The CDR3 has 13 amino acids. From germline, CDR1 is LNHDA and CDR2 SQIVND (reference sequence). The DNA read from the CDR3 is TGTGCCAGTAGTACCCAGGGGGCGCGGAAA. Translation gives CASSTQGARK. The complete CDR3 sequence is CASSTQGARKAFF.

In regard to this clone: Sequencing ends 3 residues short of the CDR3 end; the germline J gene provides the rest. V usage is TRBV28 and J usage is TRBJ1-2; 9 bases are shared with TRBD1. This CDR3 contains 17 residues. The V and J ends lost 5 bases and 5 bases, in that order; junction bases with no gene match: 15. Germline CDR1 reads MDHEN; CDR2 reads SYDVKM. CDR3: CASSPRYYRGPGYGYTF. Partial CDR3 DNA: TGTGCCAGCAGTCCGCGTTATTACAGGGGGCCAGGGTATGGC.

On this clone: The read ends 3 residues before the CDR3 terminus; that terminus is restored from the germline J gene. The chain carries TRBV18 and TRBJ2-1, with TRBD2 identical over 8 bases. With V trimmed by 3 bases and J by 7 bases, 8 bases remained unmatched. The germline gives CDR1 KGHSH, CDR2 LQKENI. This CDR3 contains 15 residues. CDR3: CASSPSAGERNEQFF. The sequenced CDR3 bases are TGTGCCAGCTCACCGTCAGCGGGAGAGCGGAATGAG. Full variable domain (rest looked up from reference TRBV18 and TRBJ2-1): NAGVMQNPRHLVRRRGQEARLRCSPMKGHSHVYWYRQLPEEGLKFMVYLQKENIIDESGMPKERFSAEFPKEGPSILRIQQVVRGDSAAYFCASSPSAGERNEQFFGPGTRLTVL.

Remarks on this clone: The read stops 3 residues short of the end of the CDR3; the missing end is completed from the germline J gene. The rearrangement uses TRBV20-1 and TRBJ1-4; D perhaps matches TRBD1 (6 bases). This CDR3 contains 15 residues. Germline V lookup: CDR1 DFQATT, CDR2 SNEGSKA (reference sequence). The V end lost 0 bases, the J end lost 4 bases, and 12 bases lay between the germline ends. The DNA read from the CDR3 is TGCAGTGCTAGAGATTCGCAGGGGATTAATGAAAAA. Protein: CSARDSQGINEK. The whole CDR3 sequence is CSARDSQGINEKLFF.

The sequenced CDR3 bases are TGTGCCAGCAGCTTTTGGGGCTTAGAGGACAATGAG. As protein: CASSFWGLEDNE. The CDR3, in full, reads CASSFWGLEDNEQFF. The chain uses TRBV7-9 and TRBJ2-1; a weak D match, TRBD1 (5 bases). From the germline J gene comes the end of the CDR3, since the read stops 3 residues before it. Germline CDR1 is SEHNR and CDR2 is FQNEAQ (reference sequence). The CDR3 is 15 amino acids. Trimming removed 3 bases from V and 5 bases from J, with 14 bases in between.

Comment on this clone: The read halts 3 residues ahead of the CDR3 end, with the missing end drawn from the germline J gene. The genes are TRBV18 and TRBJ2-2; maybe TRBD1 (6 bases). CDR1 is KGHSH, CDR2 LQKENI, per germline. This CDR3 has 17 amino acids. With 6 bases removed from V and 3 bases from J, the gap between germline ends came to 20 bases. The CDR3 bases that were read are TGTGCCAGCTCCCGCAATCGAAACAGGGTGCACACCGGGGAG. Its translation is CASSRNRNRVHTGE. In full, the CDR3 is CASSRNRNRVHTGELFF.